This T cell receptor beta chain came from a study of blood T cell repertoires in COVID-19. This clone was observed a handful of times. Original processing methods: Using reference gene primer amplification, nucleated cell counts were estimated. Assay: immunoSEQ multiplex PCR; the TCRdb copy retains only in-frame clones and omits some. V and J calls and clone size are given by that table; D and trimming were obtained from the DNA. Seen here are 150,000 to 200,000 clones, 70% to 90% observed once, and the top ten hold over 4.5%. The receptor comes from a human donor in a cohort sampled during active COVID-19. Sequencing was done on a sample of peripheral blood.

The CDR3 protein is CASSLRGPNTEAFF. In DNA form, the CDR3 reads TGCGCCAGCAGCCTTCGAGGGCCGAACACTGAAGCTTTCTTT. The chain employs TRBV4-1 and TRBJ1-1; unclear D gene. V dropped 4 bases and J dropped 1 base, with 10 bases sitting between them. The germline gives CDR1 MGHRA, CDR2 YSYEKL. The CDR3 length is 14 residues.